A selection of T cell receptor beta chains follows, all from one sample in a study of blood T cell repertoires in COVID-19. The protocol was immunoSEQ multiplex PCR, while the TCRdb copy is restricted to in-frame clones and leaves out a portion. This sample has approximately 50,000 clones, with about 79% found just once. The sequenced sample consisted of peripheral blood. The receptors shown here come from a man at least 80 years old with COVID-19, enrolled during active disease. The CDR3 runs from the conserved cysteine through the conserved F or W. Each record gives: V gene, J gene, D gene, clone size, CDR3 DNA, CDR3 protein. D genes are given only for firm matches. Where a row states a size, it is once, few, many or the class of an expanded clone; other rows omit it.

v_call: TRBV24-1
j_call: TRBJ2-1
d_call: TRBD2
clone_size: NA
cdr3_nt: TGTGCCACCAGTGAAGGGACTAGCGGGAGGGCTTTGAATGAGCAGTTCTTC
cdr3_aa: CATSEGTSGRALNEQFF

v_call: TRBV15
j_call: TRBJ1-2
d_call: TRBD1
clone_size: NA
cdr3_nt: TGTGCCACCAGCAGAGAGACAGGGGGTGTCTACGGCTACACCTTC
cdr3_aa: CATSRETGGVYGYTF

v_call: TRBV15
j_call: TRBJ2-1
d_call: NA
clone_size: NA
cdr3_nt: TGTGCCACCAGCAGGGGTGAGCCTAGGAGGAGCTCCTACAATGAGCAGTTCTTC
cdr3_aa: CATSRGEPRRSSYNEQFF

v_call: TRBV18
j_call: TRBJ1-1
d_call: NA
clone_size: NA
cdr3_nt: TGTGCCAGCTCAGGAGGGGACACTGAAGCTTTCTTT
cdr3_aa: CASSGGDTEAFF

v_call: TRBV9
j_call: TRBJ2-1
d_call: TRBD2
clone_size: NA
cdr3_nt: TGTGCCAGCAGCGAGAGGGGTGGAGGGCTAGCGGGAGTCAATGAGCAGTTCTTC
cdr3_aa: CASSERGGGLAGVNEQFF

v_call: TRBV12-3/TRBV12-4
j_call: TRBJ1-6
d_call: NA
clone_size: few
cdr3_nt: TGTGCCAGCAGGTGGGACATAATTTCACCCCTCCACTTT
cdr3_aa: CASRWDIISPLHF

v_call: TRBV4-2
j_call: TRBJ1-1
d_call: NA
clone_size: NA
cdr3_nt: TGTGCCAGCAGCCAAGACAGGATCACTGAAGCTTTCTTT
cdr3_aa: CASSQDRITEAFF

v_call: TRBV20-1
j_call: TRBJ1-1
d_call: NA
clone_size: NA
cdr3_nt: TGCAGTCCAAACACTGAAGCTTTCTTT
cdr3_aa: CSPNTEAFF

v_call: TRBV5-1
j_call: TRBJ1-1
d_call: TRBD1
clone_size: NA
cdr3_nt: TGCGCCAGCAGCCCGGGACAGGGCATGGCTGAAGCTTTCTTT
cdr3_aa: CASSPGQGMAEAFF

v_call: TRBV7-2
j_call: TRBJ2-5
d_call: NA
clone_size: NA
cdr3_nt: TGTGCCAGCAGCTTAGTTTATCTGTCAGGGGAAGAGACCCAGTACTTC
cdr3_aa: CASSLVYLSGEETQYF

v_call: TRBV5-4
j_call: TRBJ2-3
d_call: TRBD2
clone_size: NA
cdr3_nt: TGTGCCAGCAGCTCCGGACTAGCGGGGGCGACGCAGTATTTT
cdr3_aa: CASSSGLAGATQYF

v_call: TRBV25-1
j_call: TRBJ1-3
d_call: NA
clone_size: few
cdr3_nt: TGTGCCAGCAGTGAACCCTTATACTCTGGAAACACCATATATTTT
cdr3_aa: CASSEPLYSGNTIYF

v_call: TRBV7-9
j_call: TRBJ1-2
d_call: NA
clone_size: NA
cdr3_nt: TGTGCCAGCAGCTTGACGCGACAGGCTAATGGCTACACCTTC
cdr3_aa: CASSLTRQANGYTF

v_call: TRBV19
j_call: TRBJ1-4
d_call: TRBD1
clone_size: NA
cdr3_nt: TGTGCCAGTAGTATCGGGACAGGGGGCACCAGCCGTAATGAAAAACTGTTTTTT
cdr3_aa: CASSIGTGGTSRNEKLFF

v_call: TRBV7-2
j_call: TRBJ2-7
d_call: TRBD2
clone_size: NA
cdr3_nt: TGTGCCAGCAGCCTGAACGGCGGGGGGGCAGGGTCTATCGAGCAGTACTTC
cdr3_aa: CASSLNGGGAGSIEQYF

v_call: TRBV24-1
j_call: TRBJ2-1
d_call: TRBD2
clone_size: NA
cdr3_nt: TGTGCCACCAGTGATACGACTAGCGGTCTCTACAATGAGCAGTTCTTC
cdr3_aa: CATSDTTSGLYNEQFF

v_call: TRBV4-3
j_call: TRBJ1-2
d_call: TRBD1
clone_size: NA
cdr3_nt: TGCGCCAGCAGCCAAGGGGGGGACAGGGAGGGCTACACCTTC
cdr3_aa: CASSQGGDREGYTF

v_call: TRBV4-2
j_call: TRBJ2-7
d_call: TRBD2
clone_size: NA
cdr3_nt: TGTGCCAGCAGCCAAGGGGACGGGGGGGTCACCTACGAGCAGTACTTC
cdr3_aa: CASSQGDGGVTYEQYF

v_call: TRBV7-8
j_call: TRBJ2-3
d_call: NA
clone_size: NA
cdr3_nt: TGTGCCAGCAGCTCCCACTGGTCACTAGCAGGTACAGATACGCAGTATTTT
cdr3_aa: CASSSHWSLAGTDTQYF

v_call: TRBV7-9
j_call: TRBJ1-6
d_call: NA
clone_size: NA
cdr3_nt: TGTGCCAGCAGCTTGACAGCCAGCGGGGGTAATTCACCCCTCCACTTT
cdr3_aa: CASSLTASGGNSPLHF

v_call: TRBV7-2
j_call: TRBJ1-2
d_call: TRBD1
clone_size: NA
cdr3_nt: TGTGCCAGCAGCTCTGCGGCAGGGGGCGTTTTGGACTATGGCTACACCTTC
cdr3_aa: CASSSAAGGVLDYGYTF

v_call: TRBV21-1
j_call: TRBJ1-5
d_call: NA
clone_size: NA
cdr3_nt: TGTGCCAGCAGCAAAGGGCAGGGGAAGCCTATCAATCAGCCCCAGCATTTT
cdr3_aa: CASSKGQGKPINQPQHF

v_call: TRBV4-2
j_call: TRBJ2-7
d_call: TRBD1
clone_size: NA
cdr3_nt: TGTGCCAGCAGCCGCACAGGGGTTGGGCCCTACGAGCAGTACTTC
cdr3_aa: CASSRTGVGPYEQYF

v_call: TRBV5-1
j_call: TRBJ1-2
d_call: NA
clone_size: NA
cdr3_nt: TGCGCCAGCAGCTCAAGAACAACCTATGGCTACACCTTC
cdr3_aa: CASSSRTTYGYTF

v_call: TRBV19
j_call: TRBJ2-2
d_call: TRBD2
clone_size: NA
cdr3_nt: TGTGCCAGTCAGAAGACTAGCGGGAGATTGAACACCGGGGAGCTGTTTTTT
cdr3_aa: CASQKTSGRLNTGELFF

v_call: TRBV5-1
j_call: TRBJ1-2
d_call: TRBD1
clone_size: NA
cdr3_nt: TGCGCCAGCAGCCCGGGACAGGGGGACTATGGCTACACCTTC
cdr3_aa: CASSPGQGDYGYTF

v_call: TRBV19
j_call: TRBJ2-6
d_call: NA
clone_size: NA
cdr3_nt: TGTGCCAGTACCGACCTTCAGGTCCCCTTCTCTGGGGCCAACGTCCTGACTTTC
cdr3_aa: CASTDLQVPFSGANVLTF

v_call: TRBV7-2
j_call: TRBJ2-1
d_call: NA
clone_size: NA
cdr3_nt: TGTGCCAGCAGCTTAGCCCATGTGGGGGGGCAGTTCTTC
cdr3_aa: CASSLAHVGGQFF

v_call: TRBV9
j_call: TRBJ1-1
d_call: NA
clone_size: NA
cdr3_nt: TGTGCCAGCAGCGACTCCAGGTTTACTGAAGCTTTCTTT
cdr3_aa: CASSDSRFTEAFF

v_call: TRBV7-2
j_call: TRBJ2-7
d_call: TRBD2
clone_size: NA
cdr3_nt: TGTGCCAGCAGCTTAGGCCCGGGCGGGGGGGCCTACGAGCAGTACTTC
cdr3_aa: CASSLGPGGGAYEQYF

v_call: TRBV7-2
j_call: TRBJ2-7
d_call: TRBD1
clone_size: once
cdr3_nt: TGTGCCAGCAGTTACCCGGACAGGGGTTTCTTCGAGCAGTACTTC
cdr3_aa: CASSYPDRGFFEQYF